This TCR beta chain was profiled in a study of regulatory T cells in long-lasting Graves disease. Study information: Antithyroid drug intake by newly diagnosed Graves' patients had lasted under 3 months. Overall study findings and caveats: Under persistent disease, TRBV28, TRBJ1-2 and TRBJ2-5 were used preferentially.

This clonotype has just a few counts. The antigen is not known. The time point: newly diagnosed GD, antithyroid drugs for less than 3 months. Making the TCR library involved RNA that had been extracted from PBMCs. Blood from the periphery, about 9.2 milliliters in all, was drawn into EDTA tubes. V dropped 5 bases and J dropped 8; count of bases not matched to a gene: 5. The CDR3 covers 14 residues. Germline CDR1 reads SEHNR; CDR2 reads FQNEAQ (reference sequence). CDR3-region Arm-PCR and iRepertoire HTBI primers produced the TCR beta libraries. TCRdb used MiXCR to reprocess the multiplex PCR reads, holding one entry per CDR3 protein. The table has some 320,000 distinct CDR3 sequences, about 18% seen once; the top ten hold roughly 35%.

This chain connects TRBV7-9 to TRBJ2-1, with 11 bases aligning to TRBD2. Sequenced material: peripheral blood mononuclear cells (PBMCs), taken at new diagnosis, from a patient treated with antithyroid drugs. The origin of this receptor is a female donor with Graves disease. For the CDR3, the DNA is TGTGCCAGCAGCCATAGCGGGAGGGCCGATGAGCAGTTCTTC. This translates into CASSHSGRADEQFF.